The 7 T cell receptor beta chains presented below share a single source sample, sequenced in a study of cytomegalovirus exposure and HLA in healthy donors. The PCR contained 60 Vbeta and 13 Jbeta primers. Here immunoSEQ multiplex PCR was the method, and the copy in TCRdb shows in-frame clones only, minus some. The sample has about 89,000 clones; 85% are singletons. The source material was PBMCs. The receptors here all came from a man aged 35 to 55 in good health and CMV-seropositive.

CDR3 sequence (DNA): TGTGCCAGCAGCTCCAAGCGGGGGGGCCGAAGCGAGCAGTTCTTC. This gives the protein CASSSKRGGRSEQFF. The chain recombines TRBV4-2 with TRBJ2-1; TRBD2 matches at 10 bases. CDR1 LGHNA and CDR2 YNFKEQ come from the germline V gene. The ends lost 5 bases at V and 10 bases at J; junction bases unmatched: 11. The CDR3 has 15 residues.

The V call is TRBV10-1, the J call TRBJ2-5; D gene unclear. V lost 3 bases and J 11 bases, leaving 7 bases between the germline ends. CDR3 size: 10 residues. Germline V gene data show CDR1 as WNHNN and CDR2 as SYGVQD (reference sequence). CDR3 sequence reads: CASSDCEQYF. CDR3 nucleotide sequence: TGCGCCAGCAGTGATTGTGAGCAGTACTTC.

This chain uses TRBV5-6 with TRBJ1-3, with 7 nucleotides matching TRBD1. The CDR3 extends over 14 amino acids. The trim removed 4 bases at V and 4 bases at J, leaving 5 bases unmatched. Germline V gives CDR1 SGHDT, CDR2 YYEEEE. In DNA form, the CDR3 reads TGTGCCAGCAGCAGGAGAGGGGGCGGAAACACCATATATTTT. It yields the protein CASSRRGGGNTIYF.

The V call is TRBV9, the J call TRBJ2-1, with 9 bases matching TRBD2. CDR1 is SGDLS, CDR2 YYNGEE, per germline. The CDR3 extends over 21 amino acids. V shed 3 bases and J 2 bases; nucleotides not matched to a gene: 21. The CDR3, as DNA: TGTGCCAGCAGCGCCACATCGTCCCGCCGGGCCCTAGCGGGGACCTACAATGAGCAGTTCTTC. This gives the protein CASSATSSRRALAGTYNEQFF.

The rearrangement links TRBV11-2 to TRBJ1-1, with D maybe TRBD1 (6 bases). Germline V gene data show CDR1 as SGHAT and CDR2 as FQNNGV. The germline V and J ends were trimmed by 3 bases and 4 bases, with 15 bases remaining between them. This CDR3 spans 15 amino acids. The CDR3 here is CASSFDGAGATEAFF. CDR3 in DNA: TGTGCCAGCAGCTTTGACGGCGCGGGGGCCACTGAAGCTTTCTTT.

The V and J genes are TRBV6-5 and TRBJ2-5, with 8 bases fitting TRBD2. Trimming at V came to 8 bases and at J to 1 base, leaving 0 bases not matched to a gene. The CDR3 consists of 12 residues. CDR1 MNHEY and CDR2 SVGAGI come from the germline V gene. DNA of the CDR3: TGTGCCAGCCGGGGGGGCCAAGAGACCCAGTACTTC. As protein: CASRGGQETQYF.

The chain is built from TRBV12-5 and TRBJ2-2, with a weak D call TRBD2 (5 bases). This CDR3 spans 15 amino acids. The germline CDR1 and CDR2 sequences are LGHNT and FRNRAP. V lost 3 bases to trimming and J lost 4 bases, with 12 bases between them. CDR3 DNA sequence: TGTGCTAGTGGTTTTCGAGGGTTGGGCACCGGGGAGCTGTTTTTT. This translates into CASGFRGLGTGELFF.